This TCR beta chain originates from a study of blood T cell repertoires in COVID-19. Profiling relied on immunoSEQ multiplex PCR, and the TCRdb table lists in-frame clones only, not all of them. Counted here are more than 250,000 clones, 75% to 85% occurring once; the ten biggest clones make up 5.1%. CDR1 and CDR2 (germline): SGHDT, YYEEEE. The CDR3 length is 16 residues. Deletions cut 5 bases from V and 7 bases from J, with 22 bases between. Sample: peripheral blood. This chain links TRBV5-6 with TRBJ2-1, with a possible D match to TRBD2 (6 bases). This sequence was found in a man aged 50 to 59 with active or convalescent COVID-19. CDR3 nucleotide sequence: TGTGCCAGCAGGCCCACCCCCACCAGCGGGCCTAATGAGCAGTTCTTC. Amino acids: CASRPTPTSGPNEQFF.